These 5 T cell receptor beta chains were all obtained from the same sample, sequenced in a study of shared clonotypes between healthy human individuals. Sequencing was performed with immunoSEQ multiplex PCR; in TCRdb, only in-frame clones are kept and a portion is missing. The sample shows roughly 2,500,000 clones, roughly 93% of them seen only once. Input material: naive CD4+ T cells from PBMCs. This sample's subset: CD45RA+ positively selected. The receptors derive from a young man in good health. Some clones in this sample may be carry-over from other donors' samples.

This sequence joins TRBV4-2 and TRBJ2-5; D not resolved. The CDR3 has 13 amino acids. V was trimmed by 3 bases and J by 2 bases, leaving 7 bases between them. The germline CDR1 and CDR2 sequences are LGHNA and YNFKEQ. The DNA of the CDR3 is TGTGCCAGCAGCCATGGTGCGCAAGAGACCCAGTACTTC. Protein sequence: CASSHGAQETQYF.

The CDR3: CASSINRGQETQYF. As DNA, the CDR3 is TGTGCCAGCAGTATTAACCGGGGCCAAGAGACCCAGTACTTC. The gene calls are TRBV27 and TRBJ2-5; D possibly corresponds to TRBD2 (5 bases). This CDR3 has 14 amino acids. V shed 5 bases and J shed 1 base, with 11 bases lying between them. Germline V gives CDR1 MNHEY, CDR2 SMNVEV (reference sequence).

In DNA, the CDR3 is TGCGCCAGCAGCCAAGAAAGGTTGTATGAGCAGTTCTTC. It specifies CASSQERLYEQFF. J is TRBJ2-1 and V is TRBV4-3; the D is unclear. V lost 0 bases and J lost 8, with 8 bases in between. CDR1 is LGHNA, CDR2 YSLEER, per germline. The CDR3 spans 13 residues.

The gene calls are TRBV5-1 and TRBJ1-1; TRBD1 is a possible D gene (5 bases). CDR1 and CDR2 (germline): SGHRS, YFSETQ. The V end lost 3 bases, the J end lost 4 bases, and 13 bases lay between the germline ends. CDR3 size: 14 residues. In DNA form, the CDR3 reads TGCGCCAGCAGCTCCCCTGAGGGACTCACTGAAGCTTTCTTT. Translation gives CASSSPEGLTEAFF.

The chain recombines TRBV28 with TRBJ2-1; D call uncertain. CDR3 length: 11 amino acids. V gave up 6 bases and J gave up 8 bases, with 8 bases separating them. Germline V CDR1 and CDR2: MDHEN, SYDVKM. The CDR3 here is CASSQLYEQFF. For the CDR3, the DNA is TGTGCCAGCAGCCAATTATATGAGCAGTTCTTC.